The next 6 T cell receptor beta chains were all read from a single sample in a study of blood T cell repertoires in COVID-19. TCRdb keeps only in-frame clones here, not all; method: immunoSEQ multiplex PCR. Of approximately 61,000 clones in the sample, roughly 80% were seen once. Sequencing was performed on peripheral blood. These receptors all come from a man aged 50 to 59 with COVID-19, enrolled during active disease.

This sequence joins TRBV6-6 and TRBJ1-5; D uncertain. CDR1 is MNHNY and CDR2 is SVGAGI in the germline V gene (reference sequence). V gave up 2 bases and J gave up 5 bases, with 7 bases separating them. There are 13 residues in the CDR3. In DNA form, the CDR3 reads TGTGCCAGCAGTTACATCGGGGATCAGCCCCAGCATTTT. This translates into CASSYIGDQPQHF.

The gene calls are TRBV29-1 and TRBJ2-2; 9 bases fit TRBD2. The V and J ends lost 5 bases and 3 bases, in that order; junction bases with no gene match: 4. The germline V gene has CDR1 SQVTM and CDR2 ANQGSEA. The CDR3 runs to 14 residues. DNA of the CDR3: TGCAGCGTTCGGGGCGGGAGGGACACCGGGGAGCTGTTTTTT. It translates to CSVRGGRDTGELFF.

The chain uses TRBV25-1 and TRBJ1-1; D gene unclear. CDR1 and CDR2 (germline): MGHDK, SYGVNS. The CDR3 has 13 residues. Trimming shortened V by 5 bases and J by 5 bases, and 12 bases separated the two germline ends. The CDR3, as DNA: TGTGCCAGCAGTCAGCCCAGAGGTACTGAAGCTTTCTTT. Translation: CASSQPRGTEAFF. The variable domain in full, completed from reference TRBV25-1 and TRBJ1-1, reads EADIYQTPRYLVIGTGKKITLECSQTMGHDKMYWYQQDPGMELHLIHYSYGVNSTEKGDLSSESTVSRIRTEHFPLTLESARPSHTSQYLCASSQPRGTEAFFGQGTRLTVV.

The V call is TRBV2, the J call TRBJ1-3; possible D gene TRBD1, 6 bases. The V gene's germline CDR1 is SNHLY and CDR2 FYNNEI. V was clipped by 1 base and J by 6 bases, with 10 bases between them. There are 14 residues in the CDR3. The CDR3 DNA reads TGTGCCAGCAGTGAAGGCCTGGGACAAAACACCATATATTTT. Protein: CASSEGLGQNTIYF.

The V call is TRBV30, the J call TRBJ2-1; 8 bases agree with TRBD2. This CDR3 comprises 15 residues. V dropped 3 bases and J dropped 7; count of bases not matched to a gene: 11. CDR1 and CDR2 (germline): GTSNPN, SVGIG (reference sequence). The CDR3 spells CAWRSAAGGRNEQFF. The CDR3 region has the DNA TGTGCCTGGAGGTCAGCGGCGGGAGGACGAAATGAGCAGTTCTTC.

This chain joins TRBV5-6 and TRBJ1-4; unclear D gene. The CDR3 sequence is 15 residues long. CDR1 is SGHDT and CDR2 is YYEEEE in the germline V gene. Trimming removed 0 bases from V and 6 bases from J, with 12 bases in between. CDR3 residues: CASSLATFDHEKLFF. CDR3 DNA sequence: TGTGCCAGCAGCTTGGCCACTTTCGATCATGAAAAACTGTTTTTT.